A selection of T cell receptor beta chains follows, all from one sample in a study of CD8 T cells in ankylosing spondylitis. MiXCR was run by TCRdb on the 5' RACE reads, yielding one entry per CDR3 protein. The table includes about 800,000 distinct CDR3 sequences, 12% detected once. The sequenced sample was blood, either unsorted or a sorted T cell fraction (not recorded which). Source of these receptors: a male donor with ankylosing spondylitis. Both conserved end residues are part of each CDR3. A D gene is named only where the DNA matches it firmly. Only some rows state a clone size, as once, few, many or a class for expanded clones.

j_gene | abundance | v_gene | d_gene | CDR3aa | CDR3nt
TRBJ1-4 | - | TRBV10-3 | - | CAISSTAGNEKLFF | TGTGCCATCAGTTCGACAGCCGGTAATGAAAAACTGTTTTTT
TRBJ1-2 | many | TRBV20-1 | - | CSATGTLNYGYTF | TGCAGTGCGACCGGGACACTAAACTATGGCTACACCTTC
TRBJ1-2 | once | TRBV7-2 | TRBD1 | CASSLPGQGATRSYTF | TGTGCCAGCAGCCTACCCGGACAGGGGGCGACTAGGAGCTACACCTTC
TRBJ2-5 | few | TRBV20-1 | TRBD2 | CSATPGTSAQETQYF | TGCAGTGCTACGCCCGGGACTAGCGCACAAGAGACCCAGTACTTC
TRBJ1-2 | few | TRBV27 | - | CASRLGPFYGYTF | TGTGCCAGCAGGTTGGGACCGTTCTATGGCTACACCTTC
TRBJ2-1 | few | TRBV7-2 | TRBD2 | CASSLGPSGGYNEQFF | TGTGCCAGCAGCTTAGGGCCTAGCGGGGGGTACAATGAGCAGTTCTTC
TRBJ2-5 | - | TRBV2 | TRBD1 | CASKGDRVGETQYF | TGTGCCAGCAAAGGGGACAGGGTAGGAGAGACCCAGTACTTC
TRBJ2-1 | many | TRBV5-1 | TRBD2 | CASSPLAGISYNEQFF | TGCGCCAGCAGCCCGCTAGCGGGGATTTCCTACAATGAGCAGTTCTTC
TRBJ1-4 | many | TRBV20-1 | - | CSARGRVGGKLFF | TGCAGTGCTAGAGGGCGGGTCGGAGGAAAACTGTTTTTT
TRBJ1-2 | many | TRBV12-3/TRBV12-4 | - | CASSFGGEGYTF | TGTGCCAGCAGTTTTGGGGGTGAAGGCTACACCTTC
TRBJ1-2 | few | TRBV9 | TRBD1 | CASSVDGTANYGYTF | TGTGCCAGCAGCGTAGACGGGACAGCTAACTATGGCTACACCTTC
TRBJ2-7 | - | TRBV20-1 | TRBD1 | CSARRSGGTVMYF | TGCAGTGCTAGGAGGTCCGGTGGGACAGTAATGTACTTC
TRBJ1-6 | many | TRBV12-3/TRBV12-4 | TRBD1 | CARPGQFNSPLHF | TGTGCCAGGCCGGGACAGTTTAATTCACCCCTCCACTTT
TRBJ1-1 | - | TRBV6-5 | - | CASSLRDPTEAFF | TGTGCCAGCAGCTTACGGGACCCAACTGAAGCTTTCTTT
TRBJ2-7 | - | TRBV7-8 | TRBD2 | CASTFPGSGGLSSYEQYF | TGTGCCAGCACCTTCCCGGGTAGCGGGGGGCTTAGCTCCTACGAGCAGTACTTC
TRBJ2-5 | - | TRBV6-1 | - | CASSIRAGGQETQYF | TGTGCCAGCAGTATCCGGGCAGGAGGGCAAGAGACCCAGTACTTC
TRBJ2-3 | few | TRBV28 | - | CASTTIRVPQYF | TGTGCCAGCACCACGATCCGGGTTCCGCAGTATTTT
TRBJ1-5 | few | TRBV7-2 | TRBD1 | CASSLDRGRPQHF | TGTGCCAGCAGCCTGGACAGGGGAAGGCCCCAGCATTTT
TRBJ1-4 | few | TRBV29-1 | - | CSVEGTPANEKLFF | TGCAGCGTTGAGGGGACGCCCGCTAATGAAAAACTGTTTTTT
TRBJ1-2 | few | TRBV7-2 | - | CASSPDVQAYGYTF | TGTGCCAGCAGCCCGGACGTACAGGCCTATGGCTACACCTTC
TRBJ2-5 | - | TRBV27 | - | CASSFWGGSETQYF | TGTGCCAGCAGTTTTTGGGGGGGCTCCGAGACCCAGTACTTC
TRBJ2-1 | - | TRBV14 | - | CASRDSGYGYEQFF | TGTGCCAGCAGAGACAGTGGTTACGGCTACGAGCAGTTCTTC
TRBJ2-7 | - | TRBV19 | TRBD2 | CASSAGTSGDYEQYF | TGTGCCAGTAGTGCCGGGACTAGCGGAGACTACGAGCAGTACTTC
TRBJ2-1 | few | TRBV7-2 | - | CASSLVAANNEQFF | TGTGCCAGCAGCTTAGTGGCGGCGAACAATGAGCAGTTCTTC
TRBJ2-1 | few | TRBV10-3 | - | CAISELGGSSYNEQFF | TGTGCCATCAGTGAGCTCGGAGGGAGCTCCTACAATGAGCAGTTCTTC
TRBJ2-3 | many | TRBV4-3 | - | CASSQDSGYTDTQYF | TGCGCCAGCAGCCAAGATTCAGGGTACACAGATACGCAGTATTTT
TRBJ1-1 | few | TRBV6-2/TRBV6-3 | - | CASSLHPPLGTEAFF | TGTGCCAGCAGTCTCCACCCTCCACTGGGCACTGAAGCTTTCTTT
TRBJ2-1 | many | TRBV10-3 | TRBD1 | CAISWGTAINEQFF | TGTGCCATCAGTTGGGGGACAGCGATCAATGAGCAGTTCTTC
TRBJ2-2 | few | TRBV5-4 | - | CASSLASISNLLNTGELFF | TGTGCCAGCAGCTTGGCCTCAATATCGAACCTGCTAAACACCGGGGAGCTGTTTTTT
TRBJ2-1 | many | TRBV9 | TRBD2 | CASSRSGGAHNEQFF | TGTGCCAGCAGCAGAAGCGGGGGGGCCCACAATGAGCAGTTCTTC
TRBJ1-1 | - | TRBV7-9 | - | CASSPLTGYTEAFF | TGTGCCAGCAGCCCACTGACGGGTTACACTGAAGCTTTCTTT
TRBJ2-1 | - | TRBV24-1 | - | CATSDSGGSSSYNEQFF | TGTGCCACCAGTGATTCTGGCGGCTCCAGCTCCTACAATGAGCAGTTCTTC
TRBJ1-2 | many | TRBV5-1 | - | CASSLRRGTYGYTF | TGCGCCAGCAGCTTGAGACGGGGAACCTATGGCTACACCTTC
TRBJ2-1 | many | TRBV7-2 | - | CASSQDLFYNEQFF | TGTGCCAGCAGCCAGGACCTATTTTACAATGAGCAGTTCTTC
TRBJ2-7 | few | TRBV27 | - | CASTMAGGSYEQYF | TGTGCCAGCACGATGGCCGGTGGGTCCTACGAGCAGTACTTC
TRBJ2-1 | many | TRBV29-1 | TRBD2 | CSVEIPGTSSYNEQFF | TGCAGCGTTGAAATCCCCGGGACTAGCTCCTACAATGAGCAGTTCTTC
TRBJ1-1 | few | TRBV5-1 | - | CASSLDSRFEAFF | TGCGCCAGCAGCTTGGACAGTCGATTTGAAGCTTTCTTT
TRBJ2-3 | few | TRBV7-2 | - | CASNESPRRSTDTQYF | TGTGCCAGCAACGAATCCCCCCGTAGGAGCACAGATACGCAGTATTTT
TRBJ2-7 | - | TRBV6-4 | TRBD2 | CASSPRGGRADPSNYEQYF | TGTGCCAGCAGCCCGAGGGGCGGGAGGGCCGACCCGTCGAACTACGAGCAGTACTTC
TRBJ2-5 | few | TRBV2 | - | CASSETTDQETQYF | TGTGCCAGCAGTGAGACGACAGACCAAGAGACCCAGTACTTC